The rows below give T cell receptor beta chains drawn from one sample of a study of blood T cells in healthy people across ages. From the 5' RACE reads, TCRdb called clonotypes with MiXCR, one entry per CDR3 protein. The sample has 1.5 million to 1.8 million distinct CDR3 sequences; approximately 39% are singletons. The sample taken for sequencing was blood. The origin of the receptors is a woman younger than 30 in good health. Each CDR3 is given with its conserved first and last residue. D genes are given only for firm matches. Clone size is shown for a subset of rows, as once, few, many or a class of expanded clone.

TRBJ2-7,TRBD2,NA,TRBV20-1,CSAPTSGRFYEQYF,TGCAGTGCACCGACTAGCGGGAGGTTTTACGAGCAGTACTTC
TRBJ2-4,NA,few,TRBV11-2,CASSLEHGPGNIQYF,TGTGCCAGCAGCTTAGAACACGGTCCAGGAAACATTCAGTACTTC
TRBJ2-7,TRBD1,few,TRBV29-1,CSVAPGQGTYEQYF,TGCAGCGTAGCGCCGGGACAGGGTACCTACGAGCAGTACTTC
TRBJ2-1,TRBD2,NA,TRBV7-2,CASRLAGGPGNNEQFF,TGTGCCAGCAGACTAGCGGGAGGGCCGGGGAACAATGAGCAGTTCTTC
TRBJ2-1,NA,NA,TRBV6-5,CASSYSGELTGDSYNEQFF,TGTGCCAGCAGTTACTCCGGGGAATTGACAGGTGATTCCTACAATGAGCAGTTCTTC
TRBJ2-5,TRBD2,NA,TRBV7-2,CASSLVPVTSGGRETQYF,TGTGCCAGCAGCTTAGTCCCGGTGACTAGCGGGGGGAGGGAGACCCAGTACTTC
TRBJ2-7,NA,few,TRBV7-2,CASSLADSDEQYF,TGTGCCAGCAGCTTAGCCGACTCTGACGAGCAGTACTTC
TRBJ1-2,NA,NA,TRBV4-3,CASSQAINRADGYTF,TGCGCCAGCAGCCAAGCGATCAACAGGGCTGATGGCTACACCTTC
TRBJ2-1,NA,NA,TRBV29-1,CSGHLGRSSYNEQFF,TGCAGCGGACACCTAGGACGAAGCTCCTACAATGAGCAGTTCTTC
TRBJ1-5,NA,NA,TRBV12-1,CASSFPLPDNSNQPQHF,TGTGCCAGCAGCTTTCCCCTCCCAGACAATAGCAATCAGCCCCAGCATTTT
TRBJ2-7,NA,NA,TRBV14,CASSLEGSPLYEQYF,TGTGCCAGCAGCCTAGAGGGGTCACCCCTTTACGAGCAGTACTTC
TRBJ1-2,TRBD1,many,TRBV12-3/TRBV12-4,CASSPTGKANYGYTF,TGTGCCAGCAGCCCGACAGGGAAAGCTAACTATGGCTACACCTTC
TRBJ2-7,NA,NA,TRBV7-2,CASWASSYNEQYF,TGTGCCAGCTGGGCGAGCTCCTACAATGAGCAGTACTTC
TRBJ2-3,NA,NA,TRBV11-2,CASSLDPGQGRQGTQYF,TGTGCCAGCAGCTTAGATCCAGGGCAGGGCAGGCAGGGTACGCAGTATTTT
TRBJ1-1,TRBD1,NA,TRBV7-9,CASSLQTGDTEAFF,TGTGCCAGCAGCCTTCAAACAGGGGACACTGAAGCTTTCTTT
TRBJ1-5,NA,NA,TRBV21-1,CAGSKVGVLRLSEGNQPQHF,TGTGCCGGCAGCAAAGTTGGGGTCTTGAGGCTGTCTGAGGGAAATCAGCCCCAGCATTTT
TRBJ1-5,TRBD1,once,TRBV7-6,CASSLAKQGFDNQPQHF,TGTGCCAGCAGCTTAGCGAAACAGGGGTTTGACAATCAGCCCCAGCATTTT
TRBJ2-1,TRBD1,few,TRBV6-1,CASKLQGVAYNEQFF,TGTGCCAGCAAATTACAGGGGGTGGCCTACAATGAGCAGTTCTTC
TRBJ2-1,NA,few,TRBV27,CASSLEGQDGEQFF,TGTGCCAGCAGTTTAGAGGGGCAAGATGGGGAGCAGTTCTTC
TRBJ1-1,NA,NA,TRBV5-1,CAGSLAGGLNTEAFF,TGCGCCGGCAGCTTGGCCGGAGGATTGAACACTGAAGCTTTCTTT
TRBJ2-1,NA,NA,TRBV6-5,CASSSTLNSRRQGTKGNEQFF,TGTGCCAGCAGTTCCACCCTCAATTCCCGTAGACAGGGGACTAAGGGGAATGAGCAGTTCTTC
TRBJ2-3,TRBD2,NA,TRBV13,CASSLGGLAGTDTRYF,TGTGCCAGCAGCTTAGGGGGACTAGCGGGCACAGATACGCGGTATTTT
TRBJ2-3,NA,few,TRBV7-2,CASSLAPSGTYSDTQYF,TGTGCCAGCAGCTTAGCTCCCAGCGGTACCTATTCAGATACGCAGTATTTT
TRBJ2-3,NA,NA,TRBV4-3,CASSRGGRVADTQYF,TGCGCCAGCAGCCGAGGGGGAAGGGTCGCAGATACGCAGTATTTT
TRBJ2-1,NA,NA,TRBV20-1,CSAREGLGAYNEQFF,TGCAGTGCTAGAGAGGGCCTAGGAGCCTACAATGAGCAGTTCTTC
TRBJ1-1,TRBD1,NA,TRBV12-3/TRBV12-4,CASIKSLGTVLREAFF,TGTGCCAGCATTAAATCGTTAGGGACAGTCCTTCGCGAAGCTTTCTTT
TRBJ2-7,TRBD1,NA,TRBV29-1,CSGRQGSSYEQYF,TGCAGCGGACGACAGGGGAGCTCCTACGAGCAGTACTTC
TRBJ2-7,TRBD2,NA,TRBV29-1,CSGSLLAGELYYNEQYF,TGCAGCGGCTCGCTACTAGCGGGGGAGCTATATTACAATGAGCAGTACTTC
TRBJ1-5,TRBD1,few,TRBV6-5,CASSSPGGGNQPQHF,TGTGCCAGCAGTTCCCCAGGGGGAGGCAATCAGCCCCAGCATTTT
TRBJ2-3,NA,NA,TRBV7-7,CASSPNFGDTQYF,TGTGCTAGCAGCCCAAATTTCGGAGATACGCAGTATTTT
TRBJ2-6,NA,many,TRBV6-2/TRBV6-3,CASSYSAGSGANVLTF,TGTGCCAGCAGTTACTCTGCGGGCTCTGGGGCCAACGTCCTGACTTTC
TRBJ2-7,NA,NA,TRBV25-1,CASSEGEFYEQYF,TGTGCCAGCAGTGAAGGAGAGTTCTACGAGCAGTACTTC
TRBJ2-1,NA,few,TRBV6-6,CASSYIWTGPFDNEQFF,TGTGCCAGCAGTTACATATGGACGGGACCCTTTGACAATGAGCAGTTCTTC
TRBJ2-1,TRBD2,NA,TRBV7-9,CASSLVSGGAWEQVF,TGTGCCAGCAGCTTAGTGAGCGGGGGGGCTTGGGAGCAGGTCTTC
TRBJ1-2,NA,NA,TRBV7-9,CASSSLPDLGYGYTF,TGTGCCAGCAGCTCCTTGCCGGATCTGGGCTATGGCTACACCTTC
TRBJ2-2,NA,NA,TRBV4-2,CASSHPDRKGTGELFF,TGTGCCAGCAGCCACCCCGACAGGAAAGGCACCGGGGAGCTGTTTTTT
TRBJ2-7,TRBD2,NA,TRBV7-9,CASSPRATSGYEQYF,TGTGCCAGCAGCCCTAGAGCGACTAGCGGGTACGAGCAGTACTTC
TRBJ2-7,TRBD2,many,TRBV29-1,CSVSGTSGSYEQYF,TGCAGCGTTTCCGGGACTAGCGGCTCCTACGAGCAGTACTTC
TRBJ1-2,NA,NA,TRBV9,CASSEGLTGSNYGYTF,TGTGCCAGCAGCGAGGGGCTGACAGGATCTAACTATGGCTACACCTTC
TRBJ2-6,NA,NA,TRBV29-1,CSVVLVNAISGANVLTF,TGCAGCGTTGTTTTGGTAAATGCGATCTCTGGGGCCAACGTCCTGACTTTC
TRBJ2-1,TRBD1,few,TRBV7-2,CASSPWTGKDNEQFF,TGTGCCAGCAGCCCTTGGACAGGGAAAGACAATGAGCAGTTCTTC
TRBJ1-1,TRBD1,once,TRBV10-3,CAISDWDSPNPEAFF,TGTGCCATCAGTGATTGGGACAGCCCGAATCCGGAAGCTTTCTTT
TRBJ1-2,NA,NA,TRBV4-1,CASSHARNYGYTF,TGCGCCAGCAGCCATGCCCGAAACTATGGCTACACCTTC
TRBJ2-2,NA,NA,TRBV4-1,CASRSSGRTGELFF,TGCGCCAGCAGATCTTCGGGGAGGACCGGGGAGCTGTTTTTT